The 20 T cell receptor beta chains reported below all come from one sample, sequenced in a study of blood T cell repertoires in COVID-19. TCRdb's table, derived via immunoSEQ multiplex PCR, lists solely in-frame clones and lacks some. The sample records some 170,000 clones, 75% to 85% being singletons. The specimen was PBMCs or T cells enriched from blood (not recorded which). Receptors were obtained from a man over 45 who had recovered from COVID-19.

This clone was counted only a few times. CDR3 sequence (DNA): TGTGCCAGCAGGATCGACAGGGGTGGCACTGAAGCTTTCTTT. This sequence encodes CASRIDRGGTEAFF. The chain recombines TRBV6-5 with TRBJ1-1; 8 bases match TRBD1. V lost 6 bases to trimming and J lost 4 bases; unmatched junction nucleotides: 7. This CDR3 contains 14 residues. Germline CDR1 and CDR2: MNHEY and SVGAGI.

This rearrangement joins TRBV6-5 to TRBJ2-2, with TRBD2 identical over 7 bases. This CDR3 is 15 amino acids long. V was clipped by 6 bases and J by 4 bases; unmatched bases: 8. From germline, CDR1 is MNHEY and CDR2 SVGAGI. The DNA for the CDR3 is TGTGCCAGCAGCTCAGGGTTAGCGGGCACCGGGGAGCTGTTTTTT. It specifies CASSSGLAGTGELFF.

This clone was counted a few times. This chain links TRBV14 with TRBJ2-1; 8 nucleotides line up with TRBD2. V lost 0 bases and J lost 9; bases outside the gene matches: 7. The CDR3 sequence is 15 residues long. Germline V gene data show CDR1 as SGHDN and CDR2 as FVKESK. The CDR3 loop is CASSQEKRGRGEQFF. The CDR3 DNA is TGTGCCAGCAGCCAAGAAAAGCGGGGGAGGGGTGAGCAGTTCTTC.

The chain carries TRBV10-3 and TRBJ1-6; a possible D gene is TRBD1 (6 bases). The CDR3 runs to 16 residues. V lost 3 bases and J 8 bases, leaving 17 bases between the germline ends. The V gene's germline CDR1 is ENHRY and CDR2 SYGVKD. CDR3 DNA sequence: TGTGCCATCAGTGATCACTCGGGGGGCCGAGATTCACCCCTCCACTTT. Protein product: CAISDHSGGRDSPLHF.

The chain couples TRBV20-1 to TRBJ1-2; D is possibly TRBD1 (6 bases). V lost 3 bases to trimming and J lost 9 bases, with 14 bases between them. The CDR3 extends over 12 amino acids. Per the germline V gene, CDR1 is DFQATT and CDR2 is SNEGSKA (reference sequence). The CDR3 region has the DNA TGCAGTGCTAGTCCCGGGGGGCTTCGCTACACCTTC. It codes for CSASPGGLRYTF.

J is TRBJ1-1 and V is TRBV19; D gene uncertain. Germline lookup yields CDR1 LNHDA and CDR2 SQIVND (reference sequence). V lost 6 bases, J lost 9 bases, and 11 bases lay in between. The CDR3 contains 11 residues. For the CDR3, the DNA is TGTGCCAGTAGAATATCCCAGAAAGCTTTCTTT. It encodes CASRISQKAFF. The whole variable domain, remainder taken from reference TRBV19 and TRBJ1-1, is DGGITQSPKYLFRKEGQNVTLSCEQNLNHDAMYWYRQDPGQGLRLIYYSQIVNDFQKGDIAEGYSVSREKKESFPLTVTSAQKNPTAFYLCASRISQKAFFGQGTRLTVV.

V gene TRBV2 combines with J gene TRBJ1-1, with 7 bases identical to TRBD1. The germline V gene has CDR1 SNHLY and CDR2 FYNNEI. J was trimmed by 7 bases and V by 5 bases; bases with no gene match: 4. The CDR3 is 12 residues long. Written as DNA, the CDR3 is TGTGCCAGCAGTTTGGACAGGTTTGAAGCTTTCTTT. It specifies CASSLDRFEAFF. The full variable domain, in which reference TRBV2 and TRBJ1-1 provide the parts outside the CDR3, is EPEVTQTPSHQVTQMGQEVILRCVPISNHLYFYWYRQILGQKVEFLVSFYNNEISEKSEIFDDQFSVERPDGSNFTLKIRSTKLEDSAMYFCASSLDRFEAFFGQGTRLTVV.

The V and J genes are TRBV28 and TRBJ2-4; 9 bases map to TRBD2. The CDR3 is 17 residues long. CDR1 and CDR2 (germline): MDHEN, SYDVKM. With V trimmed by 6 bases and J by 6 bases, 15 bases remained unmatched. The CDR3 bases are TGTGCCAGCAGGGTCGGCGGGGGGGCTAGATCAGGAAACATTCAGTACTTC. Protein product: CASRVGGGARSGNIQYF.

The chain has TRBV11-2 and TRBJ1-5; tentative D call: TRBD1 (6 bases). The CDR3 is 15 residues long. The germline gives CDR1 SGHAT, CDR2 FQNNGV. V gave up 5 bases and J gave up 6 bases, with 17 bases separating them. The CDR3 DNA sequence: TGTGCCAGCAGCCCTCCTGGGGGCGGGCCTCAGCCCCAGCATTTT. It encodes CASSPPGGGPQPQHF.

The chain is built from TRBV14 and TRBJ2-1; 8 bases line up with TRBD2. Germline lookup yields CDR1 SGHDN and CDR2 FVKESK. J gave up 9 bases and V 4 bases, and 8 bases lay outside the gene matches. This CDR3 contains 14 residues. The CDR3 sequence: CASSPRSGGGEQFF. Written as DNA, the CDR3 is TGTGCCAGCAGCCCACGGTCGGGGGGGGGTGAGCAGTTCTTC.

The genes are TRBV7-9 and TRBJ1-4; 10 nucleotides line up with TRBD1. V shed 5 bases and J 8 bases; nucleotides not matched to a gene: 8. The CDR3 is 15 amino acids. The V gene's germline CDR1 is SEHNR and CDR2 FQNEAQ (reference sequence). DNA for the CDR3: TGTGCCAGCAGCCAGGCCGGGACAGGGGTGGAAAAACTGTTTTTT. This codes for CASSQAGTGVEKLFF.

The genes are TRBV6-6 and TRBJ1-6, with a possible D match to TRBD1 (6 bases). CDR3 size: 17 residues. In germline, CDR1 is MNHNY, CDR2 SVGAGI (reference sequence). Trimming took off 7 bases at V and 3 bases at J, with 19 bases between the two ends. CDR3 nucleotide sequence: TGTGCCAGCACTCGGGACATAGTATTATTCTATAATTCACCCCTCCACTTT. It specifies CASTRDIVLFYNSPLHF.

This clone was counted between two and nine times. As DNA, the CDR3 is TGTGCCAGCAATCTCGGGGGGGGCCTATACAATGAGCAGTTCTTC. Its translation is CASNLGGGLYNEQFF. The chain has TRBV7-8 and TRBJ2-1, with TRBD2 matching over 8 bases. J lost 4 bases, V lost 7 bases, and 9 bases had no gene match. This CDR3 has 15 residues. Germline CDR1 SGHVS, CDR2 FQNEAQ.

The CDR3 nucleotides read TGTGCCTGGACCTACGGAGGAAGGGTCGGTGGCTACACCTTC. Protein product: CAWTYGGRVGGYTF. The V and J genes are TRBV30 and TRBJ1-2; no firm D call. Germline V gives CDR1 GTSNPN, CDR2 SVGIG (reference sequence). The CDR3 consists of 14 residues. V lost 4 bases and J 7 bases, leaving 19 bases between the germline ends.

The V and J genes are TRBV10-1 and TRBJ1-3; D is perhaps TRBD1 (6 bases). Germline CDR1 WNHNN, CDR2 SYGVQD (reference sequence). Between the trimmed V and J ends, which lost 6 bases and 2 bases, there was a span of 20 bases. The CDR3 has 17 residues. The CDR3 sequence: CASSAGTITLPGNTIYF. For the CDR3, the DNA is TGCGCCAGCAGCGCCGGGACAATTACTTTACCTGGAAACACCATATATTTT.

This chain connects TRBV19 to TRBJ2-3; D is ambiguous. V lost 0 bases and J lost 4, with 8 bases in between. From germline, CDR1 is LNHDA and CDR2 SQIVND (reference sequence). There are 14 residues in the CDR3. CDR3 amino acids: CASSIDGSSDTQYF. The CDR3 coding sequence is TGTGCCAGTAGTATAGATGGCTCCTCAGATACGCAGTATTTT.

The chain links TRBV5-5 to TRBJ2-7, with unresolved D. The CDR3 consists of 11 residues. V was cut by 4 bases and J by 7 bases, with 9 bases left in between. Germline lookup yields CDR1 SGHKS and CDR2 YYEKEE (reference sequence). The CDR3 sequence: CASSEEGEQYF. The DNA of the CDR3 is TGTGCCAGCAGCGAGGAAGGAGAGCAGTACTTC.

The CDR3 loop reads CASSLGPAGAGNTQYF. For the CDR3, the DNA is TGTGCCAGCAGCTTAGGCCCAGCGGGGGCGGGGAATACGCAGTATTTT. The V call is TRBV13, the J call TRBJ2-3; 8 positions match TRBD2. The CDR3 has 16 amino acids. Trimming cost V 0 bases and J 7 bases; bases outside gene matches: 9. Germline-derived CDR1 and CDR2 are PRHDT and FYEKMQ (reference sequence).

Turning to this clone: Other nucleotide sequences from this sample produce the same CDR3. V and J are TRBV7-9 and TRBJ2-7; 8 bases map to TRBD1. The ends lost 6 bases at V and 5 bases at J; junction bases unmatched: 6. The CDR3 extends over 13 amino acids. CDR1 is SEHNR and CDR2 is FQNEAQ in the germline V gene (reference sequence). For the CDR3, the DNA is TGTGCCAGCAGTTTCGACAGGGGCAACGAGCAGTACTTC. Translation: CASSFDRGNEQYF.

V and J are TRBV19 and TRBJ2-5, with TRBD1 identical over 10 bases. The CDR3 sequence is 15 residues long. Trimming cost V 4 bases and J 5 bases; bases outside gene matches: 7. Germline V CDR1 and CDR2: LNHDA, SQIVND (reference sequence). This CDR3 reads CASSKRTGGKETQYF. The CDR3 DNA follows: TGTGCCAGTAGTAAGCGGACAGGGGGGAAGGAGACCCAGTACTTC.